This TCR beta chain was recorded in a study of T cells in Graves' hyperthyroidism and ophthalmopathy. RNA transcripts gave rise to amplified TCR beta CDR3 regions. The study used the HTBI primer set for a first-round RT-PCR of the TCR CDR3. TCRdb independently ran MiXCR on the multiplex PCR reads; one entry per CDR3 protein. Seen here are about 350,000 distinct CDR3 sequences, over 11% observed once, and the top ten hold 20% to 25%. This clonotype has only a few counts. Deletions cut 3 bases from V and 6 bases from J, with 15 bases between. Germline V lookup: CDR1 KGHSH, CDR2 LQKENI. The CDR3 runs 15 residues.

The specimen sequenced was blood. This receptor was identified in a woman in her 30s with Graves' hyperthyroidism. This chain joins TRBV18 and TRBJ2-1, with D hard to call. The chain's CDR3 is CASSPLRPVGNEQFF. CDR3 nucleotides: TGTGCCAGCTCACCCCTCCGTCCTGTCGGCAATGAGCAGTTCTTC. Together with reference TRBV18 and TRBJ2-1, the CDR3 gives the full variable domain: NAGVMQNPRHLVRRRGQEARLRCSPMKGHSHVYWYRQLPEEGLKFMVYLQKENIIDESGMPKERFSAEFPKEGPSILRIQQVVRGDSAAYFCASSPLRPVGNEQFFGPGTRLTVL.